This paragraph reports one TCR beta chain. In the original processing: Reference gene primer amplification gave nucleated cell count estimates. The table came from immunoSEQ multiplex PCR; TCRdb's copy has only in-frame clones and leaves some out. D and trimming were read from the DNA, whereas the V and J calls and clone size are those reported in that table. The table shows some 170,000 clones, with roughly 90% occurring only once. Trimming took 1 base from V and 5 from J, leaving 14 bases between them. Germline-derived CDR1 and CDR2 are SEHNR and FQNEAQ (reference sequence). The CDR3 covers 15 residues. This specimen comes from a study of blood T cell repertoires in COVID-19. At the level of the study: Sample material is recorded as cDNA or gDNA derived from T cells, B-cell-depleted T cells, or PBMCs.

The chain joins TRBV7-9 to TRBJ1-2, with D perhaps TRBD1 (6 bases). The sample consisted of PBMCs or T cells enriched from blood (not recorded which). The TCR was taken from a human donor with acute COVID-19. The donor label of this sample is uncertain. CDR3 loop: CASSLVVGQTYGYTF. Written as DNA, the CDR3 is TGTGCCAGCAGCTTAGTAGTCGGACAGACATATGGCTACACCTTC.